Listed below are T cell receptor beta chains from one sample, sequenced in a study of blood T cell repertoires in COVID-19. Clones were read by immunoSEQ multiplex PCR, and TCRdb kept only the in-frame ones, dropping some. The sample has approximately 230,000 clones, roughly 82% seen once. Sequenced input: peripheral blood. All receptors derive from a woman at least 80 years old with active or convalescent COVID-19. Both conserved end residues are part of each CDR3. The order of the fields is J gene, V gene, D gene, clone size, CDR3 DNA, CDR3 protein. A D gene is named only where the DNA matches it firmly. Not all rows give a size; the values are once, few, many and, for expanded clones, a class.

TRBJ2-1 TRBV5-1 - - TGCGCCAGCAGCGATGGTAGCGGATACAATGAGCAGTTCTTC CASSDGSGYNEQFF
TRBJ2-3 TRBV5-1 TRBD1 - TGCGCCAGTACCCCAGGGACAGCGTTAAGCACAGATACGCAGTATTTT CASTPGTALSTDTQYF
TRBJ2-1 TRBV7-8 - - TGTGCCAGCAGCTTATTGACTTCTTACAATGAGCAGTTCTTC CASSLLTSYNEQFF
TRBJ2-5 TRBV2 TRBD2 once TGTGCCACCGGGACTACCGAAGAGACCCAGTACTTC CATGTTEETQYF
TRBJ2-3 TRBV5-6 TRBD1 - TGTGCCAGCAGCGACTTATGGACAGGGGAAACAGATACGCAGTATTTT CASSDLWTGETDTQYF
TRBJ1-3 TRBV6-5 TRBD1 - TGTGCCAGCGGTCGGGACAGAAGAAACACCATATATTTT CASGRDRRNTIYF
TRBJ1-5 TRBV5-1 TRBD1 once TGCGCCAGCAGCTTGTTGGGGACAGGAGACCAGCCCCAGCATTTT CASSLLGTGDQPQHF
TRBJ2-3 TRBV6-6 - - TGTGCCAGCAGTCCTACCATCTCCACAGATACGCAGTATTTT CASSPTISTDTQYF
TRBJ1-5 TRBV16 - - TGTGCCAGCAGCCAATCTTGGGCGATTAGCAATCAGCCCCAGCATTTT CASSQSWAISNQPQHF
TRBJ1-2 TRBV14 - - TGTGCCAGCAGCCGGGACATCCGTGGCTACACCTTC CASSRDIRGYTF
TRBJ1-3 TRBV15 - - TGTGCCACCAGCAAGGAGGTGAAGGTGACTGGAAACACCATATATTTT CATSKEVKVTGNTIYF
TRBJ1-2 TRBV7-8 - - TGTGCCAGCAGACCCAGCGGGTGGGGGGTTAACTATGGCTACACCTTC CASRPSGWGVNYGYTF
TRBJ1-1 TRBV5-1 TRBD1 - TGCGCCAGCAGGCTGGGACAGGGCACGAACACTGAAGCTTTCTTT CASRLGQGTNTEAFF
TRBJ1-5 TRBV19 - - TGTGCCAGTAGTACCGGGATGGATCAGCCCCAGCATTTT CASSTGMDQPQHF
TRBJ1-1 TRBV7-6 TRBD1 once TGTGCCAGCAGCCCCCGGACAGGGATAGACAACACTGAAGCTTTCTTT CASSPRTGIDNTEAFF
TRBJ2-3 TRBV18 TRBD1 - TGTGCCAGCTCACAACTCCCGGGACAGGGGTCTGGCCCTACGCAGTATTTT CASSQLPGQGSGPTQYF
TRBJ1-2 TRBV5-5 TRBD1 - TGTGCCAGCAGCGGGGACAGGACAAATTGGGGCTACACCTTC CASSGDRTNWGYTF
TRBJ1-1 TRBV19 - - TGTGCCAGTAGTACAGGGTTGAAAACTGAAGCTTTCTTT CASSTGLKTEAFF
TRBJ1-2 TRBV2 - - TGTGCCAGCATCGGTCCCATCCGTAGTAACGGCTACACCTTC CASIGPIRSNGYTF
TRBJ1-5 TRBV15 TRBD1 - TGTGCCACCAGCAGACCGGGACAGGGGTCTCAGCCCCAGCATTTT CATSRPGQGSQPQHF
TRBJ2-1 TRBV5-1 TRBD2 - TGCGCCAGCAGCTCCGGGACTAGCGGGGGGGCCTACAATGAGCAGTTCTTC CASSSGTSGGAYNEQFF
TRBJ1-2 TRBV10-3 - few TGTGCCATCAGTAACTCAATAGGGCAGGGGAACTATGGCTACACCTTC CAISNSIGQGNYGYTF
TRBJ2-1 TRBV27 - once TGTGCCAGCAGCGCCTACTCACAGGGACCTGAGCAGTTCTTC CASSAYSQGPEQFF
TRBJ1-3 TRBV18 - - TGTGCCAGCTCACGCGACAGTCTCACAAGCTCTGGAAACACCATATATTTT CASSRDSLTSSGNTIYF
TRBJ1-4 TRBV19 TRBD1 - TGTGCCACCGGATTGACAGGGGGTAATGAAAAACTGTTTTTT CATGLTGGNEKLFF
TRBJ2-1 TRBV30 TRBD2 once TGTGCCTGGTATATTAGCGGGGTGCGAAATGAGCAGTTCTTC CAWYISGVRNEQFF
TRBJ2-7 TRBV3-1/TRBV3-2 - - TGTGCCAGCAGCCCTACTAGATTCGGAAACGAGCAGTACTTC CASSPTRFGNEQYF
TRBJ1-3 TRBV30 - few TGTGCGTGGCTCAGGGTCGCTGGAAACACCATATATTTT CAWLRVAGNTIYF
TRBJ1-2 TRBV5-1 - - TGCGCCAGCAGCTTGGATCCTAGCTATGGCTACACCTTC CASSLDPSYGYTF
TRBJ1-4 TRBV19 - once TGTGCCAGTAGTGACCGGGTCGGATTCCTGTTTTTT CASSDRVGFLFF
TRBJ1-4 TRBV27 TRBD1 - TGTGCCAGCAGTCTACGACAGGGGGCGGGTGAAAAACTGTTTTTT CASSLRQGAGEKLFF
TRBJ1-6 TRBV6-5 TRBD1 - TGTGCCAGCAGGATACAGGGGGGGAATTCACCCCTCCACTTT CASRIQGGNSPLHF
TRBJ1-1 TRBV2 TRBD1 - TGTGCCAACGTCCGGGACAGGGGTGACACTGAAGCTTTCTTT CANVRDRGDTEAFF
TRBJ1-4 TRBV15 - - TGTGCCACCAGCAGAGATGTGGGCGCAACTAATGAAAAACTGTTTTTT CATSRDVGATNEKLFF
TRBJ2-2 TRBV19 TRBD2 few TGTGCCAGTAGTATTGGGGCGGGGGGCCGCACCGGGGAGCTGTTTTTT CASSIGAGGRTGELFF
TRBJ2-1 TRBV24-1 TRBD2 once TGTGCCACCAGTGTAGGCGGGAGTCTCAATGAGCAGTTCTTC CATSVGGSLNEQFF
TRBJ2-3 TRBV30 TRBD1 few TGTGCCTGGACCAGGGGGCTCACAGATACGCAGTATTTT CAWTRGLTDTQYF
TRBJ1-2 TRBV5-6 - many TGTGCCAGCAGCTTAGGACAGCTCTATGGCTACACCTTC CASSLGQLYGYTF
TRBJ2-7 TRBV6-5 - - TGTGCCAGCAGTTACTCGACTTCGGGGGTCTCCTACGAGCAGTACTTC CASSYSTSGVSYEQYF
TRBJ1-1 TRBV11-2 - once TGTGCCAGCAGCCCCCGGGGGGGGGCAGAATGGGGCACTGAAGCTTTCTTT CASSPRGGAEWGTEAFF
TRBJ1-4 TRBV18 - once TGTGCCAGCTCACCGGGCGGGACTAATGAAAAACTGTTTTTT CASSPGGTNEKLFF
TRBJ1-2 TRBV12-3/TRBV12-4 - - TGTGCCAGCAGTTTAGGGACAAAGGATGGCTACACCTTC CASSLGTKDGYTF
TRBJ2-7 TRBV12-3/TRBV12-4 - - TGTGCCAGCAGGGGGCTGGTCGCGGACGAGCAGTACTTC CASRGLVADEQYF
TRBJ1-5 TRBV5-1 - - TGCGCCAGCAGCTTGACGCAGGGTGATCAGCCCCAGCATTTT CASSLTQGDQPQHF
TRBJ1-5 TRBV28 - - TGTGCCAGCAGTCCCTCAGGGGCCTACCAGCCCCAGCATTTT CASSPSGAYQPQHF
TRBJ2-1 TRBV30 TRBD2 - TGTGCCTGGAGGGCTAGCGGGGGGGGCGATGAGCAGTTCTTC CAWRASGGGDEQFF
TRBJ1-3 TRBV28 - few TGTGCCAGCAGTTTAGCAGGGGTAGCCAACACCATATATTTT CASSLAGVANTIYF